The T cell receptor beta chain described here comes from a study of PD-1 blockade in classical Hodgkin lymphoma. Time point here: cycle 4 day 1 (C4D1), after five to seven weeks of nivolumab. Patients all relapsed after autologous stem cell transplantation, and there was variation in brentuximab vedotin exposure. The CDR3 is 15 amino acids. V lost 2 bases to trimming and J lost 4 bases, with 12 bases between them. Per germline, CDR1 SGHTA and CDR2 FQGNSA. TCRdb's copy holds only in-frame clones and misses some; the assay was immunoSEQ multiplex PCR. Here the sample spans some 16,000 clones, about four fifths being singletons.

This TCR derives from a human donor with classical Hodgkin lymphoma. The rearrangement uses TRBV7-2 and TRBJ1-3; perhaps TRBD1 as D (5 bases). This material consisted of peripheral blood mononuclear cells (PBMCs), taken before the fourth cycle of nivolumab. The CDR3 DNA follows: TGTGCCAGCAGCTTAAGCGGGGGAACCGGAAACACCATATATTTT. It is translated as CASSLSGGTGNTIYF.